One T cell receptor (beta chain) is described in this entry. Its antigen is currently unknown. The CDR3 covers 17 residues. CDR1 is LGHDT, CDR2 YNNKEL, per germline (reference sequence). The V gene end was trimmed by 0 bases and the J gene end by 2 bases; junction bases not matched to a gene: 8. Sequencing was performed with immunoSEQ multiplex PCR; in TCRdb, only in-frame clones are kept and a portion is missing. The sample records fewer than 90,000 clones, 75% to 95% being singletons. The sample originates from a study of T cell responses to AZD1222 COVID-19 vaccine. General study results and limits: Donors were mostly white British, more females; clonal diversity possibly underestimated.

Investigators merged groups given second doses at roughly 4 or roughly 12 weeks. The sequence came from an adult who received the AZD1222 COVID-19 vaccine. Source: peripheral blood, taken 28 days after the second AZD1222 dose. This rearrangement joins TRBV3-1 (or the pseudogene TRBV3-2) to TRBJ2-3, with 7 bases aligning to TRBD1. CDR3 nucleotides: TGTGCCAGCAGCCAAGAGATTCGGACAGGCCTCACAGATACGCAGTATTTT. Its protein product is CASSQEIRTGLTDTQYF.